This note documents a single T cell receptor beta chain sequence. Trimming took 2 bases from V and 3 from J; bases not matched to a gene: 6. CDR1 is SGHRS, CDR2 YFSETQ, per germline. The CDR3 totals 16 residues. This entry is derived from a study of control samples from healthy donors and cancer patients. Sequencing was performed with immunoSEQ multiplex PCR; in TCRdb, only in-frame clones are kept and a portion is missing. The profile shows about 94,000 clones, 90% of them singletons. The sample was blood. This sequence originates from a woman younger than 35 in good health. The chain combines TRBV5-1 with TRBJ2-2; TRBD1 aligns across 8 bases. The CDR3 DNA reads as TGCGCCAGCAGCTTCAGGACAGGGAGCGACACCGGGGAGCTGTTTTTT. Encoded protein: CASSFRTGSDTGELFF. The entire variable domain, with the rest obtained from reference TRBV5-1 and TRBJ2-2, is as follows: KAGVTQTPRYLIKTRGQQVTLSCSPISGHRSVSWYQQTPGQGLQFLFEYFSETQRNKGNFPGRFSGRQFSNSRSEMNVSTLELGDSALYLCASSFRTGSDTGELFFGEGSRLTVL.